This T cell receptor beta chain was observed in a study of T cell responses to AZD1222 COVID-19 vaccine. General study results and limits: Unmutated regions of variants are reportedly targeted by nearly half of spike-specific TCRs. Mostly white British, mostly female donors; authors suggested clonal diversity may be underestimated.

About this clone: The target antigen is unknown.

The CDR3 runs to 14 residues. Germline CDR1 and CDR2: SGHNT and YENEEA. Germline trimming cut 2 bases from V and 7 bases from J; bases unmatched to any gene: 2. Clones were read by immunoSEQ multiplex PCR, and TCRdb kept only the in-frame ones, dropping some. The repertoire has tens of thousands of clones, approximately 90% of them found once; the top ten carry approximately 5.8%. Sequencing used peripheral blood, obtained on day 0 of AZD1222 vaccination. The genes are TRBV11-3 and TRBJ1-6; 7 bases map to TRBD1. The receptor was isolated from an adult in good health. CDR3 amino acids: CASSLTGANSPLHF. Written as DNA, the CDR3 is TGTGCCAGCAGCTTAACAGGGGCCAATTCACCCCTCCACTTT.